This T cell receptor (beta chain) originates from a study of T cell changes during pregnancy in multiple sclerosis. CDR1 and CDR2 (germline): MNHNS, SASEGT. Between the trimmed V and J ends, which lost 6 bases and 7 bases, there was a span of 10 bases. The CDR3 spans 12 residues. Assay: immunoSEQ multiplex PCR; the TCRdb copy retains only in-frame clones and omits some. The table has approximately 100,000 clones, about 94% seen once. The sample in question was peripheral blood, obtained in the third trimester of pregnancy. This chain links TRBV6-1 with TRBJ2-1; possibly TRBD2 for D (5 bases). The clonotype originates from a female donor with multiple sclerosis, enrolled in a pregnancy study. Written as DNA, the CDR3 is TGTGCCAGCAGCCGAGGGAGTAATGAGCAGTTCTTC. It specifies CASSRGSNEQFF.